This passage covers 3 T cell receptor beta chains from one sample sequenced in a study of a mutant IDH1 vaccine in newly diagnosed glioma. The time point here: week 5, during vaccination. The vaccine gave 300 ug of a 20-mer mutant IDH1 peptide subcutaneously per dose. Their recognized antigens are unknown. TCRdb keeps only in-frame clones here, not all; method: immunoSEQ multiplex PCR. The sample lists 25,000 to 35,000 clones; more than 80% were seen once. Specimen: PBMCs, collected from a glioma patient whose treatment included an IDH1 peptide vaccine. The receptor set was obtained from a man younger than 30 with glioma.

The V and J genes are TRBV20-1 and TRBJ1-1; no firm D call. The germline V and J ends were trimmed by 5 bases and 5 bases, with 9 bases remaining between them. Germline V gene lookup returns CDR1 DFQATT and CDR2 SNEGSKA (reference sequence). CDR3 size: 11 residues. The CDR3 nucleotides read TGCAGTGCTGACGTCCGGACTGAAGCTTTCTTT. Translating it yields CSADVRTEAFF.

The chain joins TRBV2 to TRBJ1-1; no reliable D call. From germline, CDR1 is SNHLY and CDR2 FYNNEI. V was shortened by 2 bases and J by 0 bases, with 16 bases between the two germline ends. CDR3 size: 17 residues. The CDR3 DNA is TGTGCCAGCAGTGAAAGGACGGGAAGGCGGGTGAACACTGAAGCTTTCTTT. Translated, it gives CASSERTGRRVNTEAFF.

This clone was counted between two and nine times. The rearrangement uses TRBV7-2 and TRBJ2-1; D tentatively reads TRBD1 or TRBD2 (5 bases each). The CDR3 is 15 amino acids. V shed 2 bases and J shed 5 bases, with 13 bases lying between them. The V gene's germline CDR1 is SGHTA and CDR2 FQGNSA. The CDR3 region is CASSLWGSPNNEQFF. CDR3 nucleotide sequence: TGTGCCAGCAGCTTATGGGGGAGCCCAAACAATGAGCAGTTCTTC.